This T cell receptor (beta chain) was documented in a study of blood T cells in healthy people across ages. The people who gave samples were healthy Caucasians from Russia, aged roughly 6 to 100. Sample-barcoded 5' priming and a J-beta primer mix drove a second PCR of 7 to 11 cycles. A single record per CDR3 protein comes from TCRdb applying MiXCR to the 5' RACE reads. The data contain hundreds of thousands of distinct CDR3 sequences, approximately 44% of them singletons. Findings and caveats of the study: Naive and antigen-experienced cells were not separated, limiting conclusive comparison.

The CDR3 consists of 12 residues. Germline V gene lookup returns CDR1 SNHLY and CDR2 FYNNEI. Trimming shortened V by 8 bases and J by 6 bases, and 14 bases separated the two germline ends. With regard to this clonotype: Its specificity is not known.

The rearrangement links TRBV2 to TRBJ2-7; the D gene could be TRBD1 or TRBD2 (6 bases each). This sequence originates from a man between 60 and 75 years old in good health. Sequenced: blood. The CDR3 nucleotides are TGTGCCAGCCTACGGGGGCCGGGCGAGCAGTACTTC. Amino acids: CASLRGPGEQYF.